This TCR beta chain was sequenced in a study of naive and memory T cell subsets. A word on this clonotype: Its specificity is not known.

The germline V gene encodes CDR1 SGHAT and CDR2 FQNNGV. The CDR3 spans 14 residues. Between the trimmed V and J ends, which lost 2 bases and 5 bases, there was a span of 12 bases. Findings and caveats of the study: This RNA-based method may be sensitive to activation-related transcript changes.

Four PCR rounds used nested alpha and beta constant region primers plus the SP2 primer. TCRdb reprocessed the UMI-ligation and nested PCR reads via MiXCR and lists one record per CDR3 protein. The table includes about 26,000 distinct CDR3 sequences, around 5% detected once. A UMI-containing oligonucleotide was joined by 3' ligation to the TCR cDNA template. Unsorted total RNA, roughly 1 to 1000 ng, was DNase treated before reverse transcription. This chain uses TRBV11-2 with TRBJ1-1; tentative D call: TRBD1 (5 bases). The clonotype originates from an adult in good health. Sequencing was carried out using blood. CDR3 nucleotide sequence: TGTGCCAGCAGCTTATATGTCAAGGGGACTGAAGCTTTCTTT. It is translated as CASSLYVKGTEAFF.